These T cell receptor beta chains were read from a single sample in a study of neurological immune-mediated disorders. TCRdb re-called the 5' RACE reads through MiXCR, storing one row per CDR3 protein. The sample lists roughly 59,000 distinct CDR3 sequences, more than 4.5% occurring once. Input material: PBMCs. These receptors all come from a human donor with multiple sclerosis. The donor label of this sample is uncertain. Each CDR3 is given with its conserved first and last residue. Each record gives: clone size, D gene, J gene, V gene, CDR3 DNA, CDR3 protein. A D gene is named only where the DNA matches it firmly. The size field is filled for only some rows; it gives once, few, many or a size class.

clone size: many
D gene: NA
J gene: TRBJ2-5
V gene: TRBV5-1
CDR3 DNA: TGCGCCAGCAGCATATCCGGGACCACATTGGAGACCCAGTACTTC
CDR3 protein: CASSISGTTLETQYF

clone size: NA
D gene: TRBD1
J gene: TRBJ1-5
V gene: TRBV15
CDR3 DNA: TGTGCCACCAGCAGAGGCCGGGACAGGGGAATGAATAGCAATCAGCCCCAGCATTTT
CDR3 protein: CATSRGRDRGMNSNQPQHF

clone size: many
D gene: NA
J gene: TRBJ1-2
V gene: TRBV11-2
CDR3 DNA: TGTGCCAGCAGCTTAGAACAGGGTGCGATTTATGGCTACACCTTC
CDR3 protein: CASSLEQGAIYGYTF

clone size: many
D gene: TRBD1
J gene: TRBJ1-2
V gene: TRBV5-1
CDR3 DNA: TGCGCCAGCAGCCCCACAGGGGGCCTCTATGGCTACACCTTC
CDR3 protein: CASSPTGGLYGYTF

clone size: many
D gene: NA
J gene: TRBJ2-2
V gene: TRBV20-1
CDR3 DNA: TGCAGTGCTCTGATACCACTCACCGGGGAGCTGTTTTTT
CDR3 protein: CSALIPLTGELFF

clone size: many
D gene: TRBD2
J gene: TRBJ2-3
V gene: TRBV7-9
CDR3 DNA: TGTGCCAGCAGCTCGACTAGCAGCCCTCCAGATACGCAGTATTTT
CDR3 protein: CASSSTSSPPDTQYF

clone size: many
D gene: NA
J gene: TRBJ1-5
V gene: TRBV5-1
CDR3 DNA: TGCGCCAGCAGCTTATTTCAAAATCAGCCCCAGCATTTT
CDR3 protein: CASSLFQNQPQHF

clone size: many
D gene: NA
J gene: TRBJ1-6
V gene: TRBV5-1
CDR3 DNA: TGCGCCAGCAGCCCGGACCCGAGTAATTCACCCCTCCACTTT
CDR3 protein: CASSPDPSNSPLHF

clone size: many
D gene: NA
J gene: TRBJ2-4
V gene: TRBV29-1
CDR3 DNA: TGCAGCGTTGTCCAGGGTCCCAAAAACACTCAGTACTTC
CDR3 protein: CSVVQGPKNTQYF

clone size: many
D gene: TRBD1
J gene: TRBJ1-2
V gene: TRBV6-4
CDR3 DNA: TGTGCCAGCAGCCCTTCCGAGACAGGGTCTGGCTACACCTTC
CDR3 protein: CASSPSETGSGYTF

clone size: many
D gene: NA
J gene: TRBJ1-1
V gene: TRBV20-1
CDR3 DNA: TGCAGTGCTAGAGATCGGGGAGCGGACCGGGACACTGAAGCTTTCTTT
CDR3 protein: CSARDRGADRDTEAFF

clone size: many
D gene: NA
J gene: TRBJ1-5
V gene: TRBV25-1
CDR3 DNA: TGTGCCAGCAGTGACCCTGGACTTGATCAGCCCCAGCATTTT
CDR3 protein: CASSDPGLDQPQHF

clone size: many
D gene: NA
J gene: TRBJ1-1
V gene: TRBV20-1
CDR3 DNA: TGCAGTGCTAGGATAATGGACGGGAACACTGAAGCTTTCTTT
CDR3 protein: CSARIMDGNTEAFF

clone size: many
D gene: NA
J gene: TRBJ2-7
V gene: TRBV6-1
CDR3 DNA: TGTGCCAGCAGCCTCGATTACTACGAGCAGTACTTC
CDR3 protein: CASSLDYYEQYF

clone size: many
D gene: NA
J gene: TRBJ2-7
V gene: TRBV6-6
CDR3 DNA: TGTGCCAGCAGTTACAGGCTTGCCGAGCAGTACTTC
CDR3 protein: CASSYRLAEQYF

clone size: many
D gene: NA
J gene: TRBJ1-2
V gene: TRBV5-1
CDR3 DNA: TGCGCCAGTGGGGAAGTCTATGGCTACACCTTC
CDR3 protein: CASGEVYGYTF

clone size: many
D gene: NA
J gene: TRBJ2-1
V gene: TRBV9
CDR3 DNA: TGTGCCAGCAGCGTCGGTTACAATGAGCAGTTCTTC
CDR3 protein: CASSVGYNEQFF

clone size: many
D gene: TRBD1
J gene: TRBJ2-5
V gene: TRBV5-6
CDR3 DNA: TGTGCCAGCAGCGCGGGACAGGGTCGGCCCCAGTACTTC
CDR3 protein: CASSAGQGRPQYF

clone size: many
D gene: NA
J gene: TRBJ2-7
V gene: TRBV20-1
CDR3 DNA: TGCAGTGCTATTCCGATCGGGAGCTCCTACGAGCAGTACTTC
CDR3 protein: CSAIPIGSSYEQYF

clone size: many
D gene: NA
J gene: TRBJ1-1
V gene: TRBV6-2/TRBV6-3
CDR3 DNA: TGTGCCAGCAGTTACTCCCATGGAGCTTTCTTT
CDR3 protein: CASSYSHGAFF

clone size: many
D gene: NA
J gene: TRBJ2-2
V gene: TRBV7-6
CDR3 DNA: TGTGCCAGCAGCCCTAGGGGAACGAACACCGGGGAGCTGTTTTTT
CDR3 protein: CASSPRGTNTGELFF

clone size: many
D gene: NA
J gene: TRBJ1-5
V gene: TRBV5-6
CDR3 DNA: TGTGCCAGCAGCTTGTGGACTCCCGCCCGATTGGATCAGCCCCAGCATTTT
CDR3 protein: CASSLWTPARLDQPQHF

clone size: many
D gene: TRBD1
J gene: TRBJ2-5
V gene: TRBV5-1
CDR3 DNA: TGCGCCAGCAGCTTGGGACAGGGACAAGAGACCCAGTACTTC
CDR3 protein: CASSLGQGQETQYF

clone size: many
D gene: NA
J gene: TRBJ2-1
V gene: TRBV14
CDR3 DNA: TGTGCCAGTGCTCAGGGACCACTGTACAATGAGCAGTTCTTC
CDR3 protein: CASAQGPLYNEQFF

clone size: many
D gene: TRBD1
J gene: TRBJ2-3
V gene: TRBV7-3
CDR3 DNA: TGTGCCAGCAGCCCAGGGGGCCCAGATACGCAGTATTTT
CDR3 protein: CASSPGGPDTQYF

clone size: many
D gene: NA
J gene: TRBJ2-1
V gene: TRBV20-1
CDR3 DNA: TGCAGTGCCGCCGTGGGGGAGAGGCAGTTCTTC
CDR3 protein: CSAAVGERQFF

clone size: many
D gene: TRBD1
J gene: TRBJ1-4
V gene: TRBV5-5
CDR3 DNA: TGTGCCAGCAGCTTGGGGGGACAGGGGCTAAAACTGTTTTTT
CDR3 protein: CASSLGGQGLKLFF

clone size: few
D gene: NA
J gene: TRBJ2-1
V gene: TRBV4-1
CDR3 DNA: TGCGCCAGCAGCCAAGGTGTGCGGGCTGGGGATGAGCAGTTCTTC
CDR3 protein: CASSQGVRAGDEQFF

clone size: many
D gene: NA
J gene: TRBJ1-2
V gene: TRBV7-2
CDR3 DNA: TGTGCCAGCAGCTTCGGGCGATATGGCTACACCTTC
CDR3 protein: CASSFGRYGYTF

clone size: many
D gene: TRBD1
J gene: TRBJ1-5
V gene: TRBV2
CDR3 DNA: TGTGCCAGCAGTGGTGGACAGGGCAATCAGCCCCAGCATTTT
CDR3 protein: CASSGGQGNQPQHF

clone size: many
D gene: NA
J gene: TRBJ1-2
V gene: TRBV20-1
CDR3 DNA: TGCAGTGCGCGACGGACAGTCTATGGCTACACCTTC
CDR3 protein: CSARRTVYGYTF

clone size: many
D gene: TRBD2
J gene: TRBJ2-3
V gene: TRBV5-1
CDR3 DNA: TGCGCCAGCAGGACTAGCGGGGGCTTTAGCACAGATACGCAGTATTTT
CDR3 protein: CASRTSGGFSTDTQYF

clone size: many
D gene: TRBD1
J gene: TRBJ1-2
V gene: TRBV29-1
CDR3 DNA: TGCAGCGTTGGACAGGGAAATATTGATGGCTACACCTTC
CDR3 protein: CSVGQGNIDGYTF

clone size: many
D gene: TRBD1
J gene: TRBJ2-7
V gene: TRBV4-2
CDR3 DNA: TGTGCCAGCAGCCCGGACAGGGGTGGTTACGAGCAGTACTTC
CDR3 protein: CASSPDRGGYEQYF

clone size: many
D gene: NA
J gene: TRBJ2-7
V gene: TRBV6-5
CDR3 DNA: TGTGCCAGCAGTTACGTGGGTTCTTTTTTACCCTACGAGCAGTACTTC
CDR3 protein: CASSYVGSFLPYEQYF

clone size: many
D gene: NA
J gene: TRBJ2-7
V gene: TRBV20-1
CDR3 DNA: TGCAGTGCCACCAGGAGGGCCACCTACGAGCAGTACTTC
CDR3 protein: CSATRRATYEQYF

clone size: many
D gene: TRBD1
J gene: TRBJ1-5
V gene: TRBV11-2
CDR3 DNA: TGTGCCAGCAGCCCCGACAGGGTCCAGCCCCAGCATTTT
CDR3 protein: CASSPDRVQPQHF

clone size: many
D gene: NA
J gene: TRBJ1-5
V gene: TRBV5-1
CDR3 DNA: TGCGCCAGCAGCCCTGAGGGGGGTCAGCCCCAGCATTTT
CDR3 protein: CASSPEGGQPQHF